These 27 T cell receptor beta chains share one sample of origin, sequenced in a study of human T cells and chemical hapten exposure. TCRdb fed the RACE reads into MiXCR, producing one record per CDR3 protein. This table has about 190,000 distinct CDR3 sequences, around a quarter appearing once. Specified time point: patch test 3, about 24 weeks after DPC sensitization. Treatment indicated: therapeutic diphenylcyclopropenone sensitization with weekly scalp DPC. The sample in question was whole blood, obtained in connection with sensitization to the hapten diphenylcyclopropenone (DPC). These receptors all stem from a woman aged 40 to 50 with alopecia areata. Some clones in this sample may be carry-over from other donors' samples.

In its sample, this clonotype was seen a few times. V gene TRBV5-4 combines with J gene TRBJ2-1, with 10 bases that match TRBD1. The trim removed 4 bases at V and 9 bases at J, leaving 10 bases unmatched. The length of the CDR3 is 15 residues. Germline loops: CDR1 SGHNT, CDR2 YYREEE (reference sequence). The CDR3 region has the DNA TGTGCCAGCAGCACACGGACAGGGGGGGAGGCTGAGCAGTTCTTC. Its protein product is CASSTRTGGEAEQFF. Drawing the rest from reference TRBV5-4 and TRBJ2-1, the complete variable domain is ETGVTQSPTHLIKTRGQQVTLRCSSQSGHNTVSWYQQALGQGPQFIFQYYREEENGRGNFPPRFSGLQFPNYSSELNVNALELDDSALYLCASSTRTGGEAEQFFGPGTRLTVL.

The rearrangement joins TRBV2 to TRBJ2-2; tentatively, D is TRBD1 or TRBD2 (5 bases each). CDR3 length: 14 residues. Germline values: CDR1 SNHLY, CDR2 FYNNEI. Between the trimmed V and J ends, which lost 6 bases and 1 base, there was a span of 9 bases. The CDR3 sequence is CASRGEWNTGELFF. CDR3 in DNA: TGTGCCAGCAGGGGGGAGTGGAACACCGGGGAGCTGTTTTTT.

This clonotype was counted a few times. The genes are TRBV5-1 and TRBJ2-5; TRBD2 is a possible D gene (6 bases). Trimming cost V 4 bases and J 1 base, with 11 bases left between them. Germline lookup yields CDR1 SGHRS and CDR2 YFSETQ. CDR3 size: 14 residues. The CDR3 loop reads CASSPGTLQETQYF. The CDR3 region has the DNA TGCGCCAGCAGCCCGGGGACTCTCCAAGAGACCCAGTACTTC.

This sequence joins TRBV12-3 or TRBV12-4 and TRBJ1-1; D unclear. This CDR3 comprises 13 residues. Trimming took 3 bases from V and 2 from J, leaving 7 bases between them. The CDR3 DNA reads TGTGCCAGCAGTTTTTCGATAAACACTGAAGCTTTCTTT. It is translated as CASSFSINTEAFF.

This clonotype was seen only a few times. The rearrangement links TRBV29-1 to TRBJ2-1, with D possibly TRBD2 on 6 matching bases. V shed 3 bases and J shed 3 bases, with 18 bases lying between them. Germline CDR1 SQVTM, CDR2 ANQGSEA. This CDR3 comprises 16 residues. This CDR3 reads CSVDSTGTRIYNEQFF. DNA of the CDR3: TGCAGCGTTGACTCGACCGGGACTCGGATCTACAATGAGCAGTTCTTC.

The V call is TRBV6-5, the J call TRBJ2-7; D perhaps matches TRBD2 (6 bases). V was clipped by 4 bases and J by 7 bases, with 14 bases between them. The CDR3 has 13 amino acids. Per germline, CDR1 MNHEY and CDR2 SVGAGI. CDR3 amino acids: CASSFLLAVEQYF. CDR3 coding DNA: TGTGCCAGCAGTTTCTTACTAGCAGTGGAGCAGTACTTC.

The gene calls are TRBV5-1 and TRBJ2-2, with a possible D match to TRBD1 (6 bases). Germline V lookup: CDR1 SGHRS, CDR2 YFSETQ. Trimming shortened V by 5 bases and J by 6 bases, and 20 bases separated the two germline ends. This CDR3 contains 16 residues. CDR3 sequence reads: CASRRSGQSDAGELFF. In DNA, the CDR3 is TGCGCCAGCAGGAGGTCCGGACAGAGCGACGCCGGGGAGCTGTTTTTT.

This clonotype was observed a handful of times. As DNA, the CDR3 is TGTGCCAGCAGCTTAGAGTGGCGGCAGTCACCCCTCCACTTT. As protein: CASSLEWRQSPLHF. The chain has TRBV11-2 and TRBJ1-6; D gene unclear. Trimming stripped 0 bases from V and 10 bases from J, with 10 bases between. CDR1 and CDR2 (germline): SGHAT, FQNNGV. The CDR3 has 14 residues.

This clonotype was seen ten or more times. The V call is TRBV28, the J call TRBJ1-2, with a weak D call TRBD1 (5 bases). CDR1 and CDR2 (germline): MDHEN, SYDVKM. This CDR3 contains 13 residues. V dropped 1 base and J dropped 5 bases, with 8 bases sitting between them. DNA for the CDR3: TGTGCCAGCAGTTTATCGGGACTGTATGGCTACACCTTC. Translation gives CASSLSGLYGYTF.

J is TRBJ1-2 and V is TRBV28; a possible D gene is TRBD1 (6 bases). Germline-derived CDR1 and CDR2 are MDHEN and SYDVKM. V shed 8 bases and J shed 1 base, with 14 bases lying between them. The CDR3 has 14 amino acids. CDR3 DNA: TGTGCCAGCGATCCAGAGGGGGATAACTATGGCTACACCTTC. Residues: CASDPEGDNYGYTF.

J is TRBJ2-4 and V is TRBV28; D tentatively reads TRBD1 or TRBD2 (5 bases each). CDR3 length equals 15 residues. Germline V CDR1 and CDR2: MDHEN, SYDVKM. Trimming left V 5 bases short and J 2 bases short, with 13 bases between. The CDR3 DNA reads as TGTGCCAGCAGTCGGGACCCAAGCACCAAAAACATTCAGTACTTC. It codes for CASSRDPSTKNIQYF.

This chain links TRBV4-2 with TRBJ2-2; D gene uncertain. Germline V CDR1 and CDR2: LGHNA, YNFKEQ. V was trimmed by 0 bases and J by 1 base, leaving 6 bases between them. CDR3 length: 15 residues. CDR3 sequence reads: CASSQEVRNTGELFF. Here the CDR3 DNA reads TGTGCCAGCAGCCAAGAAGTCAGGAACACCGGGGAGCTGTTTTTT.

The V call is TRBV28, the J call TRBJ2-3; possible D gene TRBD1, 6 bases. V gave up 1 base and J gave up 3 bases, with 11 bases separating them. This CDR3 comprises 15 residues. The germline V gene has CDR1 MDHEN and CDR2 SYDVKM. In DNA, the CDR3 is TGTGCCAGCAGTTTATCAGGGGTGAAGACAGATACGCAGTATTTT. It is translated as CASSLSGVKTDTQYF.

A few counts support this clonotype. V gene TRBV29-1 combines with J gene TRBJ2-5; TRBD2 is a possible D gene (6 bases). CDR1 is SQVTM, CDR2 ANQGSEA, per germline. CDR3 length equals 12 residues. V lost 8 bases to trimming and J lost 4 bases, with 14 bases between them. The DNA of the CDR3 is TGCAGCCCGACTAGGGGAGGAGAGACCCAGTACTTC. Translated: CSPTRGGETQYF.

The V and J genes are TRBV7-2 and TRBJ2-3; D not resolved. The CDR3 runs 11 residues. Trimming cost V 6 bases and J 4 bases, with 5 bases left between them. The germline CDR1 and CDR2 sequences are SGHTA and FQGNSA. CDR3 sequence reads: CASSPADTQYF. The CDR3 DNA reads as TGTGCCAGCAGTCCAGCAGATACGCAGTATTTT.

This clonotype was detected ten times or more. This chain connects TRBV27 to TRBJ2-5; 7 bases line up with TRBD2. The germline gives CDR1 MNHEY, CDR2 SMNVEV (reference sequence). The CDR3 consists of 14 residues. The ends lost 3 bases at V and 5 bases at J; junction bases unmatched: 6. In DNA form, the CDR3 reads TGTGCCAGCAGTTTTGGGGGGACTACGGAGACCCAGTACTTC. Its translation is CASSFGGTTETQYF.

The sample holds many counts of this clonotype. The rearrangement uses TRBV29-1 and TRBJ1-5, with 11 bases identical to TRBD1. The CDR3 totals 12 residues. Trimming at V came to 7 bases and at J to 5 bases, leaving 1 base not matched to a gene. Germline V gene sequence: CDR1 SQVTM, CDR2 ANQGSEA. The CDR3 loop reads CSAGQGDQPQHF. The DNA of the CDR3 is TGCAGCGCGGGACAGGGGGATCAGCCCCAGCATTTT.

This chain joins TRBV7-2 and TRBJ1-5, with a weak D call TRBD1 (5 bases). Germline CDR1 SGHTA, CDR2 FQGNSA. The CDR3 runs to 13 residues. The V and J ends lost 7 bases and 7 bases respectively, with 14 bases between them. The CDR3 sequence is CASTQGVSQPQHF. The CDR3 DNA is TGTGCCAGCACCCAAGGGGTCAGCCAGCCCCAGCATTTT.

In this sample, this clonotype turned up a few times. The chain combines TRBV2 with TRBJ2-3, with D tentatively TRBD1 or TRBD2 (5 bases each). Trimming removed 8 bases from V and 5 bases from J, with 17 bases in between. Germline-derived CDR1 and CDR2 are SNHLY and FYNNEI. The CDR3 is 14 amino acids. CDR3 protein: CASGQWGREDTQYF. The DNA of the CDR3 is TGTGCCAGCGGTCAGTGGGGCCGGGAAGATACGCAGTATTTT.

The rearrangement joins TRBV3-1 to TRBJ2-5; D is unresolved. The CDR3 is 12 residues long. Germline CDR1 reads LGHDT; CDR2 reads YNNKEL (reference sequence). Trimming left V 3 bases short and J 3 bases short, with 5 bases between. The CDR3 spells CASSHQEETQYF. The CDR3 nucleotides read TGTGCCAGCAGCCACCAGGAAGAGACCCAGTACTTC.

CDR3 DNA sequence: TGTGCCAGCAGTTTCCGACAGGAGCCTAACTATGGCTACACCTTC. The encoded protein is CASSFRQEPNYGYTF. This sequence joins TRBV6-2 or TRBV6-3 and TRBJ1-2; tentatively, D is TRBD1 (6 bases). V was pared by 4 bases and J by 0 bases, with 12 bases between. Germline assignment: CDR1 MNHEY and CDR2 SVGEGT. There are 15 residues in the CDR3.

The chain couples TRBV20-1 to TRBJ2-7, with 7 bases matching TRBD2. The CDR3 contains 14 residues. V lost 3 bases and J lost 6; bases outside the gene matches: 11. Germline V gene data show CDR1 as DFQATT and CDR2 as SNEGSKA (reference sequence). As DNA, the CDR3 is TGCAGTGCTAGGACGGGAGGCACCCTACGCGAGCAGTACTTC. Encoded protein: CSARTGGTLREQYF.

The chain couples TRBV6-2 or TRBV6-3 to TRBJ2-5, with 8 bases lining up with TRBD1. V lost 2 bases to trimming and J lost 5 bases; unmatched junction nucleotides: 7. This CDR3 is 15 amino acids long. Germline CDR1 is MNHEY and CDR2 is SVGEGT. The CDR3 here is CASSYPPTGGETQYF. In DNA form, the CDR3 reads TGTGCCAGCAGTTACCCCCCCACAGGGGGGGAGACCCAGTACTTC.

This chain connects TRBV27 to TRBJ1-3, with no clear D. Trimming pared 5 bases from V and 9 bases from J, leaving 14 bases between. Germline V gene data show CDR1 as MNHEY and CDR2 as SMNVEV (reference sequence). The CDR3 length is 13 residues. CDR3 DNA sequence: TGTGCCAGCAGTCCCCGCCATGGATCCACCATATATTTT. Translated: CASSPRHGSTIYF.

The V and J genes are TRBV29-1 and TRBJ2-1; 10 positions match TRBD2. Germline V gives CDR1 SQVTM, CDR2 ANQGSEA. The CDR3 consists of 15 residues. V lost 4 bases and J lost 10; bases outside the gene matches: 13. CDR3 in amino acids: CSVGARAGGPGEQFF. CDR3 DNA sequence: TGCAGCGTTGGTGCACGAGCGGGAGGGCCAGGGGAGCAGTTCTTC.

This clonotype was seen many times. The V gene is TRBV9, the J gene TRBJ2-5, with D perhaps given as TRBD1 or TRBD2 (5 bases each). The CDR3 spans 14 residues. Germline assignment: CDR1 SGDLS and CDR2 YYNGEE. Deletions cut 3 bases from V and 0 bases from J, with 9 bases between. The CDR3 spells CASSAWGYQETQYF. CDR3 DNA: TGTGCCAGCAGCGCCTGGGGGTACCAAGAGACCCAGTACTTC. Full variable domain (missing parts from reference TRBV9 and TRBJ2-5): DSGVTQTPKHLITATGQRVTLRCSPRSGDLSVYWYQQSLDQGLQFLIQYYNGEERAKGNILERFSAQQFPDLHSELNLSSLELGDSALYFCASSAWGYQETQYFGPGTRLLVL.

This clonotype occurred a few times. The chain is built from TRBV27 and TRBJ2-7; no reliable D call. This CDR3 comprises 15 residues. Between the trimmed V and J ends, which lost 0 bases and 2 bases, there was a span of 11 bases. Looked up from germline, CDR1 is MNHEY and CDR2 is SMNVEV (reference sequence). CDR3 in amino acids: CASSLSSVGAYEQYF. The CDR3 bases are TGTGCCAGCAGTTTATCCTCGGTCGGAGCCTACGAGCAGTACTTC.